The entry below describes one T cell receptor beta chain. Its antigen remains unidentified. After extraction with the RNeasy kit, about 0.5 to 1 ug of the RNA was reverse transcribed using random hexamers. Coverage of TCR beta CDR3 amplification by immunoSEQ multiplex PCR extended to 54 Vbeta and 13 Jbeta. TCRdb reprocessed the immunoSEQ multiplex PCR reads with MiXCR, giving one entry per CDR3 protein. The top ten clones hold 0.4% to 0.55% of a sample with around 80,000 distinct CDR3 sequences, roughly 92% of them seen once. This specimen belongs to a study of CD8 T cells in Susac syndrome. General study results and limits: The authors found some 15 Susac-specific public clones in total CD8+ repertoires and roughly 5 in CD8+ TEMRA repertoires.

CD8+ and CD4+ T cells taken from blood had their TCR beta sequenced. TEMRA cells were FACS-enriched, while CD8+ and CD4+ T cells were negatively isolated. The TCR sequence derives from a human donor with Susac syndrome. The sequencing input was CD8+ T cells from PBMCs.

CDR3: CASSLSLDSYEQYF. In DNA form, the CDR3 reads TGTGCCAGCAGTTTATCCCTAGACTCCTACGAGCAGTACTTC. V gene TRBV27 combines with J gene TRBJ2-7; D uncertain. CDR3 length equals 14 residues. Germline CDR1 MNHEY, CDR2 SMNVEV (reference sequence). Between the trimmed V and J ends, which lost 0 bases and 0 bases, there was a span of 6 bases.